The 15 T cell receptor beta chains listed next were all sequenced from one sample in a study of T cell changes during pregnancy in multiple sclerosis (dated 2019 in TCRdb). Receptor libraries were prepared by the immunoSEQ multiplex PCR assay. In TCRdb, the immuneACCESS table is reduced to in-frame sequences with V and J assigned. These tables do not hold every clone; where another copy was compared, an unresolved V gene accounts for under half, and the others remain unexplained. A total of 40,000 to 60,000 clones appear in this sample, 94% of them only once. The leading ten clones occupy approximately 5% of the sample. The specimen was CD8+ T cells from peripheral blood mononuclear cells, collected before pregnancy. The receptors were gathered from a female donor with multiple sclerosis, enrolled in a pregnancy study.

CDR3 DNA sequence: TGTGCCTGGAGTGTACGGCAGGGAATTGGTGGGGCCAAAAACATTCAGTACTTC. Translation gives CAWSVRQGIGGAKNIQYF. The chain is built from TRBV30 and TRBJ2-4; tentatively, D is TRBD1 (5 bases). Germline V gene sequence: CDR1 GTSNPN, CDR2 SVGIG (reference sequence). There are 18 residues in the CDR3. Trimming cost V 0 bases and J 1 base, with 19 bases left between them.

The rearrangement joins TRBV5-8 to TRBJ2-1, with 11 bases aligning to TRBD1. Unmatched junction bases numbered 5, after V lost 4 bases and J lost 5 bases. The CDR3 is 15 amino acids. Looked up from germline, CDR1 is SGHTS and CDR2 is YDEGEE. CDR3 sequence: CASSLGQGANNEQFF. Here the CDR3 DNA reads TGTGCCAGCAGCCTCGGACAGGGGGCCAACAATGAGCAGTTCTTC.

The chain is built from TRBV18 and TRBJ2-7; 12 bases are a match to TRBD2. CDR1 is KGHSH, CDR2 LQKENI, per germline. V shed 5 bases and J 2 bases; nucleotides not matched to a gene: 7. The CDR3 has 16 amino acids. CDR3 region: CASSDRLAGDTYEQYF. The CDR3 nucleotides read TGTGCCAGCTCAGACCGACTAGCGGGAGACACCTACGAGCAGTACTTC.

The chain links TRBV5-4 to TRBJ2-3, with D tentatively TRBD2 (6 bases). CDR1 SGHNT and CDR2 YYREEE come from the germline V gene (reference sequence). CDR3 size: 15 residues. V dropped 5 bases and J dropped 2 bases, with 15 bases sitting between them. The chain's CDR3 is CASSLFLANTDTQYF. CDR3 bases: TGTGCCAGCAGTCTATTTCTAGCGAACACAGATACGCAGTATTTT.

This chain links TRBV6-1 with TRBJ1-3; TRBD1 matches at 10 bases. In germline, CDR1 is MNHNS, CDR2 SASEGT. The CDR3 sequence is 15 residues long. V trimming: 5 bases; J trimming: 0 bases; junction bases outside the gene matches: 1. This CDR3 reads CASSWTGGSGNTIYF. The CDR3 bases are TGTGCCAGCAGTTGGACAGGGGGCTCTGGAAACACCATATATTTT.

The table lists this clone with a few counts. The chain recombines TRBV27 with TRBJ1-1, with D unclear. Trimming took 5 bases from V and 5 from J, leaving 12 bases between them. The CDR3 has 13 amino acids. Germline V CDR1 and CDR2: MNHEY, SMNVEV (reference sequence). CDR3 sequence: CASSPLSGTEAFF. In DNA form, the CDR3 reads TGTGCCAGCAGTCCCCTCTCGGGGACTGAAGCTTTCTTT.

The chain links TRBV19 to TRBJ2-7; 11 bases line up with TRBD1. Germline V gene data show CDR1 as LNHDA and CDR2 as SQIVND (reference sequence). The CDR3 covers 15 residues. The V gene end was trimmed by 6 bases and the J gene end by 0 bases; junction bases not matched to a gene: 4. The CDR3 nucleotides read TGTGCCAGTAGCGGACAGGGGGCTTCCTCCTACGAGCAGTACTTC. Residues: CASSGQGASSYEQYF.

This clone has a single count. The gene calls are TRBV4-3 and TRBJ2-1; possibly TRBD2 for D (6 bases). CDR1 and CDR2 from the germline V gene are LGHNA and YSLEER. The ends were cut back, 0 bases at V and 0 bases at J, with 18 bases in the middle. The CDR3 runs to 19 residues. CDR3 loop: CASSQDRGLAGYSYNEQFF. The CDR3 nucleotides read TGCGCCAGCAGCCAAGATCGGGGCCTCGCGGGATACTCCTACAATGAGCAGTTCTTC.

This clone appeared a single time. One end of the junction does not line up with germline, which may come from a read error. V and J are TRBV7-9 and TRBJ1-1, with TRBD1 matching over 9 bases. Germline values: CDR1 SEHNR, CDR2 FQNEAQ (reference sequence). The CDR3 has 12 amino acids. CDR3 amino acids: CASSIAGQGTFF. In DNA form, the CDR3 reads TGTGCCAGCAGCATAGCGGGACAGGGAACTTTCTTT.

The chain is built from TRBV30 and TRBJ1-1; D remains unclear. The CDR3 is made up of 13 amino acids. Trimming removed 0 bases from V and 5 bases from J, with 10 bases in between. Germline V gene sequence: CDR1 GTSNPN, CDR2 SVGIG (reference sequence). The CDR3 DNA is TGTGCCTGGAGTGTAATTGGAGGGACTGAAGCTTTCTTT. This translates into CAWSVIGGTEAFF.

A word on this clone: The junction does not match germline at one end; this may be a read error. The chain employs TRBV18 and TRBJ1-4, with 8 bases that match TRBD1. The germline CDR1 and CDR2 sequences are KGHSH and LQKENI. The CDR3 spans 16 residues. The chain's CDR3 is CASSAPTGEANEKLFF. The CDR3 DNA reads TGTGCCAGCTCAGCACCGACAGGGGAGGCTAATGAAAAACTGTTTTTT.

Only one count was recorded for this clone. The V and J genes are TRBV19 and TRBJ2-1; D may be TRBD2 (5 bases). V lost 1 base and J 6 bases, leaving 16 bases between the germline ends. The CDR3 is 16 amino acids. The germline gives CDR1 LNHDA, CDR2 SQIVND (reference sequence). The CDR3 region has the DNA TGTGCCAGTAGTATAGGAGGCGATCTAGCCTTCAATGAGCAGTTCTTC. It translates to CASSIGGDLAFNEQFF.

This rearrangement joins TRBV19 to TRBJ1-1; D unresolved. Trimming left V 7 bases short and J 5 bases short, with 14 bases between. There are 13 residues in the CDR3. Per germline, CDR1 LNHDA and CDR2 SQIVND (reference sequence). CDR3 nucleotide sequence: TGTGCCAGTACCTCTGGGAGTCTTACTGAAGCTTTCTTT. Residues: CASTSGSLTEAFF. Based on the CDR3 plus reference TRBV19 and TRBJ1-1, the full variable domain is DGGITQSPKYLFRKEGQNVTLSCEQNLNHDAMYWYRQDPGQGLRLIYYSQIVNDFQKGDIAEGYSVSREKKESFPLTVTSAQKNPTAFYLCASTSGSLTEAFFGQGTRLTVV.

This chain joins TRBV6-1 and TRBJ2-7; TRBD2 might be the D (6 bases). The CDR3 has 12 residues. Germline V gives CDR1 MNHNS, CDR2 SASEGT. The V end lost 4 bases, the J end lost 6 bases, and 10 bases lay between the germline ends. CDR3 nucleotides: TGTGCCAGCAGTGTACGGGGGTTCGAGCAGTACTTC. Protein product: CASSVRGFEQYF.

CDR3 amino acids: CASSHALEDFYF. CDR3 in DNA: TGTGCCAGCAGCCACGCACTTGAGGACTTTTACTTC. This sequence joins TRBV6-5 and TRBJ2-5; possibly TRBD2 for D (5 bases). The germline V and J ends were trimmed by 6 bases and 14 bases, with 19 bases remaining between them. The CDR3 has 12 residues. CDR1 and CDR2 from the germline V gene are MNHEY and SVGAGI.